This record covers a single TCR beta chain. Antigen: not known. The data belong to a study of graft-versus-host responses after intestinal transplantation. TCRdb keeps only in-frame clones here, not all; method: immunoSEQ multiplex PCR. The table has 150,000 or so clones, around 90% seen once. This receptor was taken from a human donor who received an intestinal transplant. The input for sequencing was unstimulated CD4+ T cells sorted from spleen or lymph node cells, taken before intestinal transplant.

The CDR3 DNA reads TGCAGCGTTGCCTTGACAGGGTCGGGGGATACGCAGTATTTT. Protein: CSVALTGSGDTQYF. The chain joins TRBV29-1 to TRBJ2-3; 7 bases map to TRBD1. Germline V gene sequence: CDR1 SQVTM, CDR2 ANQGSEA. This CDR3 region has 14 residues. With V trimmed by 4 bases and J by 6 bases, 10 bases remained unmatched.